The 14 T cell receptor beta chains presented below share a single source sample, sequenced in a study of vaccination and CD4 T cells after COVID-19. Stated treatment: approximately nine-day PBMC culture with coronavirus spike peptide pools or control peptides (ViraFEST assay). The Oncomine TCR Beta short-read assay was what sequenced the DNA obtained from cultured CD4+ T cells. One entry per CDR3 protein results from TCRdb running MiXCR on the PCR reads. This sample carries around 17,000 distinct CDR3 sequences, less than 60% of them seen once, and the ten largest clones take over 7.5%. Antigens of these TCRs are unknown. Sequenced sample: CD4+ T cells from blood, cultured in vitro. These receptors were taken from a human donor who had recovered from COVID-19.

V is TRBV7-9 and J is TRBJ1-2, with no clear D. CDR3 length equals 14 residues. In germline, CDR1 is SEHNR, CDR2 FQNEAQ (reference sequence). V gave up 5 bases and J gave up 5 bases, with 15 bases separating them. CDR3 coding DNA: TGTGCCAGCAGCAGGCTGGACGGCTCGTATGGCTACACCTTC. Translated, it gives CASSRLDGSYGYTF. The full variable domain, its missing parts supplied by reference TRBV7-9 and TRBJ1-2, is DTGVSQNPRHKITKRGQNVTFRCDPISEHNRLYWYRQTLGQGPEFLTYFQNEAQLEKSRLLSDRFSAERPKGSFSTLEIQRTEQGDSAMYLCASSRLDGSYGYTFGSGTRLTVV.

The chain has TRBV19 and TRBJ2-3; tentatively, D is TRBD1 or TRBD2 (5 bases each). The CDR3 runs to 15 residues. Germline CDR1 is LNHDA and CDR2 is SQIVND (reference sequence). V gave up 2 bases and J gave up 1 base, with 10 bases separating them. The CDR3 DNA is TGTGCCAGTAGTATAAGGGGACCCGGCACAGATACGCAGTATTTT. Translating it yields CASSIRGPGTDTQYF.

With regard to this clonotype: A read error may produce the germline difference seen at one junction end. The CDR3 DNA is TGCGCCAGCAGATTGGACAGGGAGGGTCAGCCCCAGCATTTT. This codes for CASRLDREGQPQHF. This chain uses TRBV5-1 with TRBJ1-5, with 8 positions matching TRBD1. The CDR3 extends over 14 amino acids. Germline CDR1 SGHRS, CDR2 YFSETQ.

The chain uses TRBV10-2 and TRBJ1-2; D unresolved. The CDR3 contains 15 residues. The germline V and J ends were trimmed by 2 bases and 2 bases, with 12 bases remaining between them. CDR1 and CDR2 from the germline V gene are WSHSY and SAAADI. This CDR3 reads CASSEPAGTNYGYTF. CDR3 nucleotides: TGCGCCAGCAGTGAGCCCGCGGGAACAAACTATGGCTACACCTTC.

This clonotype was seen only a few times. The chain carries TRBV11-2 and TRBJ1-6, with no clear D. Germline CDR1 and CDR2: SGHAT and FQNNGV. Trimming took off 4 bases at V and 1 base at J, with 11 bases between the two ends. CDR3 length equals 16 residues. The CDR3 DNA reads as TGTGCCAGCAGCTCCCACAGTGTTTCCTATAATTCACCCCTCCACTTT. It codes for CASSSHSVSYNSPLHF.

This chain joins TRBV10-3 and TRBJ2-3; D call uncertain. Trimming removed 7 bases from V and 5 bases from J, with 13 bases in between. The CDR3 sequence is 13 residues long. Germline CDR1 reads ENHRY; CDR2 reads SYGVKD. For the CDR3, the DNA is TGTGCCATCACCCGAGAACCGGGAGATACGCAGTATTTT. It codes for CAITREPGDTQYF.

V is TRBV2 and J is TRBJ2-2; D remains unclear. Germline V gene lookup returns CDR1 SNHLY and CDR2 FYNNEI. The CDR3 consists of 16 residues. Between the trimmed V and J ends, which lost 7 bases and 0 bases, there was a span of 15 bases. The CDR3 loop reads CASNPDLFPNTGELFF. The DNA for the CDR3 is TGTGCCAGCAACCCGGACCTCTTTCCGAACACCGGGGAGCTGTTTTTT. The variable domain in full, with the rest retrieved from reference TRBV2 and TRBJ2-2, is EPEVTQTPSHQVTQMGQEVILRCVPISNHLYFYWYRQILGQKVEFLVSFYNNEISEKSEIFDDQFSVERPDGSNFTLKIRSTKLEDSAMYFCASNPDLFPNTGELFFGEGSRLTVL.

This clonotype was seen once. DNA of the CDR3: TGTGCCAGCAGCCAAACCCGGGGTCTGGTAAACTATGGCTACACCTTC. It yields the protein CASSQTRGLVNYGYTF. The rearrangement uses TRBV3-1 and TRBJ1-2; D unclear. The CDR3 spans 16 residues. Germline CDR1 reads LGHDT; CDR2 reads YNNKEL (reference sequence). Trimming took off 2 bases at V and 2 bases at J, with 15 bases between the two ends.

The V gene is TRBV20-1, the J gene TRBJ1-1; possible D gene TRBD1, 5 bases. Trimming cost V 1 base and J 1 base, with 10 bases left between them. Germline V lookup: CDR1 DFQATT, CDR2 SNEGSKA (reference sequence). The CDR3 is 14 residues long. The CDR3 loop reads CSARVGGGNTEAFF. The CDR3 DNA follows: TGCAGTGCTAGAGTTGGGGGAGGGAACACTGAAGCTTTCTTT.

This clonotype was seen a handful of times. V usage is TRBV4-1 and J usage is TRBJ1-1; D perhaps matches TRBD1 (5 bases). CDR3 length: 15 residues. Germline V gene lookup returns CDR1 MGHRA and CDR2 YSYEKL. Deletions cut 4 bases from V and 3 bases from J, with 15 bases between. As DNA, the CDR3 is TGCGCCAGCAGCCTCAGATCGTGGGGCGACACTGAAGCTTTCTTT. Residues: CASSLRSWGDTEAFF.

This sequence joins TRBV20-1 and TRBJ2-1; 16 bases are a match to TRBD2. The CDR3 length is 17 residues. In germline, CDR1 is DFQATT, CDR2 SNEGSKA (reference sequence). With V trimmed by 7 bases and J by 6 bases, 12 bases remained unmatched. The CDR3 region is CSVHGTSGRALPNEQFF. CDR3 coding DNA: TGCAGTGTCCATGGGACTAGCGGGAGGGCCTTACCCAATGAGCAGTTCTTC.

V and J are TRBV2 and TRBJ2-5; D not resolved. The CDR3 runs to 11 residues. V dropped 7 bases and J dropped 9 bases, with 12 bases sitting between them. CDR1 and CDR2 (germline): SNHLY, FYNNEI. CDR3 bases: TGTGCCAGCACTAATAAGGTGTCCCAGTACTTC. This gives the protein CASTNKVSQYF.

The chain links TRBV18 to TRBJ1-1; D call uncertain. The V gene lost 6 bases and the J gene lost 4 bases, with 18 bases spanning the gap. The V gene's germline CDR1 is KGHSH and CDR2 LQKENI. This CDR3 has 15 residues. The CDR3 loop reads CASSRVQGRGTEAFF. CDR3 in DNA: TGTGCCAGCTCTCGGGTACAAGGCCGGGGCACTGAAGCTTTCTTT.

In its sample, this clonotype was seen a few times. CDR3: CASSQDGGVRAFF. For the CDR3, the DNA is TGTGCCAGCAGCCAAGATGGGGGCGTCAGAGCTTTCTTT. This sequence joins TRBV4-2 and TRBJ1-1; weak D call: TRBD1 (6 bases). From germline, CDR1 is LGHNA and CDR2 YNFKEQ. The CDR3 sequence is 13 residues long. V lost 0 bases and J 10 bases, leaving 12 bases between the germline ends.